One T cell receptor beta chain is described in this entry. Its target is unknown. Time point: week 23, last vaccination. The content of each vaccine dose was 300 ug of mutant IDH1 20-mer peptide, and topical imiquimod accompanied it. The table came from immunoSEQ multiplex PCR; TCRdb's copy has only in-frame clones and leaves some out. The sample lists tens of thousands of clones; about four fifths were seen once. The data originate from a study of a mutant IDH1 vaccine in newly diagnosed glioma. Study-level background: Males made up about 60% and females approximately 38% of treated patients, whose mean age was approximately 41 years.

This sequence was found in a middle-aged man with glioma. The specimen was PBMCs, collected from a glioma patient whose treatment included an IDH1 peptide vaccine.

The CDR3 DNA sequence: TGTGCCAGCAGCTTTGGGACGGGAGATTGGGAGCAGTACTTC. Translating gives CASSFGTGDWEQYF. This chain links TRBV7-9 with TRBJ2-7; possible D gene TRBD2, 6 bases. This CDR3 contains 14 residues. V was cut by 3 bases and J by 7 bases, with 16 bases left in between. Germline V gene sequence: CDR1 SEHNR, CDR2 FQNEAQ (reference sequence).